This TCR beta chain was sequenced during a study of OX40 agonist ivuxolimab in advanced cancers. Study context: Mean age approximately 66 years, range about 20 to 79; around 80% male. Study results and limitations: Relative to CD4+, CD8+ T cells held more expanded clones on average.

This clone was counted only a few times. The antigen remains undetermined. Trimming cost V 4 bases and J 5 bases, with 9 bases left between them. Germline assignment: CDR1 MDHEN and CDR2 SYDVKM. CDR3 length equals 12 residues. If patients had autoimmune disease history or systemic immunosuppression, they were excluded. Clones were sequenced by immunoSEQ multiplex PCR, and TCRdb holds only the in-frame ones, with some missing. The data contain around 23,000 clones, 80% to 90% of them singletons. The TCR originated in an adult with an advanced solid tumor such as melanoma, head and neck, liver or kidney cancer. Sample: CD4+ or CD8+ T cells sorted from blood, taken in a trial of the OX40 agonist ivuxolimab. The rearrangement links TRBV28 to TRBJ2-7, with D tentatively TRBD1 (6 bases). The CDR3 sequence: CASSSSGDEQYF. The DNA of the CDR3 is TGTGCCAGCAGTTCCTCAGGGGACGAGCAGTACTTC.